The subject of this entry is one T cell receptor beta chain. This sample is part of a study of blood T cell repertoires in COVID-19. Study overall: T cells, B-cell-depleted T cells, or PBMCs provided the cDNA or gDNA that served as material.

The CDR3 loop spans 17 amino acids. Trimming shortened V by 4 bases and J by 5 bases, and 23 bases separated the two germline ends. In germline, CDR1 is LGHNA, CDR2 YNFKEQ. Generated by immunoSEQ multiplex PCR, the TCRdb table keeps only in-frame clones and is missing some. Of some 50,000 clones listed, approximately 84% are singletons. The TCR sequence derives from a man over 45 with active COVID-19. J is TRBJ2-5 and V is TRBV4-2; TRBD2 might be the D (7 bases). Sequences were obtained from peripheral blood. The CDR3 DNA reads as TGTGCCAGCAGCCCCGGCCAGGGGCGGGGGAGTGGTGAGACCCAGTACTTC. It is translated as CASSPGQGRGSGETQYF.